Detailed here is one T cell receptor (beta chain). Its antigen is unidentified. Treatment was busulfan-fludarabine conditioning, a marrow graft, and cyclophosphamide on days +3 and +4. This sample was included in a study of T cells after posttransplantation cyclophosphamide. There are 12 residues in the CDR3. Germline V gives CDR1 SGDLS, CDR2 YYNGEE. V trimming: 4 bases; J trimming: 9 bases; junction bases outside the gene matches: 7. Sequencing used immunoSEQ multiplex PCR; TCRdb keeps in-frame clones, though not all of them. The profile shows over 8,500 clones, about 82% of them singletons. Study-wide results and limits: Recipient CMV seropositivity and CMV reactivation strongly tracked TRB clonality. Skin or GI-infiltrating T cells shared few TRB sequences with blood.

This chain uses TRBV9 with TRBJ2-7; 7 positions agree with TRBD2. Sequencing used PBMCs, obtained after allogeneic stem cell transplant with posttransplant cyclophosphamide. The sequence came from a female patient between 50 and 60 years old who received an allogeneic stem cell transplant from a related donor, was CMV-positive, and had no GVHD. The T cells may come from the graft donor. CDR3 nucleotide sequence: TGTGCCAGCAGCCCCCTAGTAGCGGGGCAGTACTTC. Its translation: CASSPLVAGQYF.